What follows are 10 T cell receptor beta chains derived from one specimen sequenced in a study of T cell clonality in common variable immunodeficiency. The study, taken as a whole, reports: Fewer deletions and N-nucleotide insertions were reportedly seen in common variable immunodeficiency TCR beta sequences.

The table came from immunoSEQ multiplex PCR; TCRdb's copy has only in-frame clones and leaves some out. The counts give around 32,000 clones, none of them seen only once; 5% to 7% is held by the top ten. Their specific antigens are unknown. Source material: peripheral blood mononuclear cells. Receptor source: a human donor with common variable immunodeficiency.

A few counts support this clone. Read data end 3 residues before the CDR3 end; the end is taken from the germline J gene. The rearrangement links TRBV7-2 to TRBJ1-2; 9 bases match TRBD1. Germline CDR1 reads SGHTA; CDR2 reads FQGNSA. With V trimmed by 7 bases and J by 7 bases, 13 bases remained unmatched. The CDR3 sequence is 15 residues long. CDR3 DNA (partial): TGTGCCAGCACCCCTAACCCACAGGGGGCTGGTGGC. Translated: CASTPNPQGAGG. The CDR3, in full, reads CASTPNPQGAGGYTF.

This clone was detected many times. The read is 3 residues too short to cover the CDR3 end, so that end is filled in from the germline J gene. This sequence joins TRBV20-1 and TRBJ2-1; the D is unclear. V was shortened by 2 bases and J by 1 base, with 9 bases between the two germline ends. CDR1 and CDR2 (germline): DFQATT, SNEGSKA (reference sequence). CDR3 length equals 14 residues. The CDR3 region is CSARLQGSYNEQFF. Incomplete CDR3 DNA: TGCAGTGCTAGACTTCAAGGTTCCTACAATGAG.

The table lists this clone with a few counts. The CDR3 extends 3 residues past the end of the read, so its final part is completed from the germline J gene. V gene TRBV5-5 combines with J gene TRBJ2-7; D call uncertain. CDR1 is SGHKS and CDR2 is YYEKEE in the germline V gene (reference sequence). Trimming pared 1 base from V and 5 bases from J, leaving 7 bases between. The CDR3 spans 12 residues. The covered CDR3 bases are TGTGCCAGCAGCTTGTTCCCCAACGAG. Its protein is CASSLFPNE. The whole CDR3 sequence reads CASSLFPNEQYF.

This clone was seen a few times. The read falls 3 residues short of the CDR3 end, and the missing part is taken from the germline J gene. The rearrangement uses TRBV7-6 and TRBJ2-5; TRBD2 aligns across 10 bases. The CDR3 is 16 residues long. V was pared by 6 bases and J by 4 bases, with 11 bases of the junction left unmatched. Per germline, CDR1 SGHVS and CDR2 FNYEAQ. The sequenced part of the CDR3 DNA is TGTGCCAGCAGGCCGGGGGAGCGGGGGGGCGGAGAGACC. Residues: CASRPGERGGGET. The CDR3 as a whole reads CASRPGERGGGETQYF.

As regards this clone: The CDR3 goes on 3 residues after the read ends, and that part is filled in from the germline J gene. The chain has TRBV5-1 and TRBJ1-2; no clear D gene. The V gene lost 0 bases and the J gene lost 4 bases, with 16 bases spanning the gap. The CDR3 is 16 residues long. The germline CDR1 and CDR2 sequences are SGHRS and YFSETQ. CDR3 region: CASSLVVEASRYGYTF. CDR3 bases read: TGCGCCAGCAGCTTGGTGGTAGAAGCGTCCCGCTATGGC.

About this clone: The DNA ends 3 residues before the CDR3 does, and the rest of the CDR3 is filled in from the germline J gene. The V call is TRBV18, the J call TRBJ1-2, with a tentative D call TRBD1 (5 bases). CDR3 length: 14 amino acids. Between the trimmed V and J ends, which lost 1 base and 1 base, there was a span of 7 bases. CDR1 KGHSH and CDR2 LQKENI come from the germline V gene. CDR3 in amino acids: CASSPQDSNYGYTF. CDR3 DNA (partial): TGTGCCAGCTCACCACAAGACAGTAACTATGGC.

A few counts support this clone. The read ends 3 residues before the CDR3 terminus; that terminus is restored from the germline J gene. The V gene is TRBV7-9, the J gene TRBJ2-7; TRBD1 is a possible D gene (6 bases). The CDR3 is 12 amino acids. In germline, CDR1 is SEHNR, CDR2 FQNEAQ (reference sequence). The V and J ends lost 5 bases and 3 bases respectively, with 8 bases between them. The sequenced part of the CDR3 DNA is TGTGCCAGCAGCCAACAGGGCTACGAG. It encodes CASSQQGYE. The whole CDR3 reads CASSQQGYEQYF. The full variable domain, with the rest looked up from reference TRBV7-9 and TRBJ2-7, is DTGVSQNPRHKITKRGQNVTFRCDPISEHNRLYWYRQTLGQGPEFLTYFQNEAQLEKSRLLSDRFSAERPKGSFSTLEIQRTEQGDSAMYLCASSQQGYEQYFGPGTRLTVT.

This clone has more than one count but fewer than ten. The read halts 3 residues ahead of the CDR3 end, with the missing end drawn from the germline J gene. J is TRBJ2-7 and V is TRBV18, with D maybe TRBD1 (5 bases). CDR3 size: 14 residues. Germline V gives CDR1 KGHSH, CDR2 LQKENI. V was trimmed by 1 base and J by 1 base, leaving 8 bases between them. CDR3 amino acids: CASSPLRDSYEQYF. Partial CDR3 DNA: TGTGCCAGCTCACCACTCAGGGATTCCTACGAG. The entire variable domain, with the rest obtained from reference TRBV18 and TRBJ2-7, is as follows: NAGVMQNPRHLVRRRGQEARLRCSPMKGHSHVYWYRQLPEEGLKFMVYLQKENIIDESGMPKERFSAEFPKEGPSILRIQQVVRGDSAAYFCASSPLRDSYEQYFGPGTRLTVT.

This clone is classed as medium-sized (0.01 to 0.1%). The CDR3 is cut off 3 residues early in the read; its end comes from the germline J gene. This sequence joins TRBV19 and TRBJ2-7; possibly TRBD1 for D (6 bases). In germline, CDR1 is LNHDA, CDR2 SQIVND (reference sequence). The CDR3 is 15 residues long. Trimming stripped 4 bases from V and 5 bases from J, with 18 bases between. The CDR3 bases that were read are TGTGCCAGTAGTACCCAACCTAGACAGGAGGACGAG. Translated: CASSTQPRQEDE. From start to end, the CDR3 is CASSTQPRQEDEQYF.

At least ten counts were recorded for this clone. The CDR3 goes on 3 residues after the read ends, and that part is filled in from the germline J gene. The chain is built from TRBV5-1 and TRBJ2-5; D is ambiguous. The V gene lost 5 bases and the J gene lost 5 bases, with 16 bases spanning the gap. The germline V gene encodes CDR1 SGHRS and CDR2 YFSETQ. The CDR3 extends over 14 amino acids. The CDR3 loop reads CASSYDAAQETQYF. Partial CDR3 DNA: TGCGCCAGCAGTTATGACGCGGCCCAGGAGACC.